This TCR beta chain came from a study of T cells after yellow fever vaccination. Notes on the study in general: At around 96% for CD4 and roughly 87% for CD8, most primary-vaccination clones showed up again after the booster.

Production of TCR cDNA was by 5'RACE template switching, which also added a universal primer site and UMIs. Using its own MiXCR run on the 5' RACE reads, TCRdb lists one record per CDR3 protein. Of 450,000 to 600,000 distinct CDR3 sequences in the sample, less than 20% were seen once. V lost 6 bases, J lost 7 bases, and 15 bases lay in between. Germline V gives CDR1 MNHNS, CDR2 SASEGT. The CDR3 has 14 amino acids. This clonotype has more than one count but fewer than ten. Its antigen remains unidentified. The sample in question was PBMCs, obtained 4 to 6 days after the first yellow fever vaccination. The chain links TRBV6-1 to TRBJ1-4; tentative D call: TRBD1 (6 bases). The sequence came from a man aged 18 to 29 who received the YFV17D yellow fever vaccine. This CDR3 is CASSDRQGSEKLFF. The CDR3 DNA follows: TGTGCCAGCAGCGACAGGCAGGGGAGTGAAAAACTGTTTTTT.